The 19 T cell receptor beta chains presented below share a single source sample, sequenced in a study of technical replicates of blood from a handful of donors. Produced via immunoSEQ multiplex PCR; TCRdb's table is partial and in-frame only. This repertoire shows about 81,000 clones, more than 90% found once; its top ten account for more than 0.35%. Source material: T cells isolated from PBMCs. Every receptor here comes from a human donor in good health.

V usage is TRBV11-2 and J usage is TRBJ1-2, with TRBD1 matching over 9 bases. This CDR3 has 14 amino acids. V shed 5 bases and J 3 bases; nucleotides not matched to a gene: 4. The germline V gene encodes CDR1 SGHAT and CDR2 FQNNGV. The CDR3 protein is CASSQTGGYYGYTF. For the CDR3, the DNA is TGTGCCAGCAGCCAGACAGGGGGTTACTATGGCTACACCTTC.

The chain employs TRBV4-1 and TRBJ2-5; 10 bases agree with TRBD1. This CDR3 has 16 amino acids. Germline assignment: CDR1 MGHRA and CDR2 YSYEKL. The ends lost 0 bases at V and 6 bases at J; junction bases unmatched: 7. The chain's CDR3 is CASSQDQGQGHQTQYF. The DNA for the CDR3 is TGCGCCAGCAGCCAAGATCAGGGACAGGGGCATCAGACCCAGTACTTC.

The chain combines TRBV5-4 with TRBJ2-3, with D maybe TRBD2 (5 bases). Germline loops: CDR1 SGHNT, CDR2 YYREEE (reference sequence). Between the trimmed V and J ends, which lost 10 bases and 9 bases, there was a span of 15 bases. CDR3 length: 11 residues. The CDR3 region is CAGGVGITQYF. The CDR3, as DNA: TGTGCCGGAGGCGTGGGGATCACGCAGTATTTT.

The V call is TRBV9, the J call TRBJ2-2; 13 bases map to TRBD2. Trimming at V came to 4 bases and at J to 4 bases, leaving 7 bases not matched to a gene. The CDR3 is 17 residues long. In germline, CDR1 is SGDLS, CDR2 YYNGEE. The CDR3 sequence is CASSHGLAGDITGELFF. CDR3 bases: TGTGCCAGCAGCCATGGACTAGCGGGAGATATCACCGGGGAGCTGTTTTTT.

V is TRBV7-8 and J is TRBJ1-1; tentatively, D is TRBD1 (5 bases). Per germline, CDR1 SGHVS and CDR2 FQNEAQ. The CDR3 covers 15 residues. The V end lost 2 bases, the J end lost 0 bases, and 10 bases lay between the germline ends. The CDR3 bases are TGTGCCAGCAGCTTAATGGACACTTTGAACACTGAAGCTTTCTTT. Amino acid sequence: CASSLMDTLNTEAFF.

J is TRBJ1-1 and V is TRBV4-1, with D possibly being TRBD1 (5 bases). Germline V lookup: CDR1 MGHRA, CDR2 YSYEKL. V dropped 0 bases and J dropped 0 bases, with 8 bases sitting between them. CDR3 size: 15 residues. For the CDR3, the DNA is TGCGCCAGCAGCCAAGAGCCAGGGATGAACACTGAAGCTTTCTTT. It is translated as CASSQEPGMNTEAFF.

The V call is TRBV19, the J call TRBJ2-7; 8 bases line up with TRBD1. The V and J ends lost 1 base and 4 bases, in that order; junction bases with no gene match: 6. Looked up from germline, CDR1 is LNHDA and CDR2 is SQIVND (reference sequence). CDR3 size: 15 residues. The CDR3 bases are TGTGCCAGTAGTATAGGTGGACAGGGATGGTACGAGCAGTACTTC. Translated: CASSIGGQGWYEQYF.

The rearrangement links TRBV4-1 to TRBJ2-7; TRBD1 matches at 10 bases. CDR1 and CDR2 from the germline V gene are MGHRA and YSYEKL. This CDR3 region has 17 residues. Trimming removed 0 bases from V and 0 bases from J; junction bases left unmatched: 5. The CDR3 DNA reads TGCGCCAGCAGCCAAGAGCCCGGGACAGGGGCCTCCTACGAGCAGTACTTC. This encodes CASSQEPGTGASYEQYF.

The chain recombines TRBV7-3 with TRBJ2-1; TRBD2 agrees at 7 bases. Trimming took 1 base from V and 2 from J; bases not matched to a gene: 2. This CDR3 has 15 amino acids. Germline V gives CDR1 SGHTA, CDR2 FQGTGA. This chain's CDR3 is CASSLRRGTYNEQFF. CDR3 DNA: TGTGCCAGCAGCTTAAGGCGGGGGACCTACAATGAGCAGTTCTTC. Using reference TRBV7-3 and TRBJ2-1 for the parts outside the CDR3, the full variable domain is GAGVSQTPSNKVTEKGKYVELRCDPISGHTALYWYRQSLGQGPEFLIYFQGTGAADDSGLPNDRFFAVRPEGSVSTLKIQRTERGDSAVYLCASSLRRGTYNEQFFGPGTRLTVL.

As DNA, the CDR3 is TGTGCCAGCAGCGCAGGATGGACAGGGGAAACCGGGGAGCTGTTTTTT. The encoded protein is CASSAGWTGETGELFF. V gene TRBV11-1 combines with J gene TRBJ2-2, with 9 bases fitting TRBD1. CDR1 and CDR2 (germline): SGHAT, FQDESV (reference sequence). CDR3 length equals 16 residues. V was pared by 5 bases and J by 5 bases, with 9 bases of the junction left unmatched.

The chain uses TRBV7-8 and TRBJ2-2; 7 positions match TRBD2. V trimming: 8 bases; J trimming: 4 bases; junction bases outside the gene matches: 10. From germline, CDR1 is SGHVS and CDR2 FQNEAQ. This CDR3 has 15 amino acids. The CDR3 DNA is TGTGCCAGCCTTACGGGAGGTGTATTCACCGGGGAGCTGTTTTTT. The encoded protein is CASLTGGVFTGELFF.

V is TRBV11-2 and J is TRBJ1-2; D unresolved. Germline V gene lookup returns CDR1 SGHAT and CDR2 FQNNGV. This CDR3 spans 13 amino acids. Trimming removed 0 bases from V and 4 bases from J, with 6 bases in between. This chain's CDR3 is CASSLESVYGYTF. The CDR3 DNA reads as TGTGCCAGCAGCTTAGAGTCGGTCTATGGCTACACCTTC. The entire variable domain, with the rest obtained from reference TRBV11-2 and TRBJ1-2, is as follows: EAGVAQSPRYKIIEKRQSVAFWCNPISGHATLYWYQQILGQGPKLLIQFQNNGVVDDSQLPKDRFSAERLKGVDSTLKIQPAKLEDSAVYLCASSLESVYGYTFGSGTRLTVV.

J is TRBJ1-2 and V is TRBV10-3; TRBD1 might be the D (6 bases). Germline CDR1 and CDR2: ENHRY and SYGVKD. Trimming cost V 2 bases and J 8 bases, with 18 bases left between them. The CDR3 is made up of 15 amino acids. The CDR3 DNA follows: TGTGCCATCAGTGAGACGAAGCGGGGACAAAGCGGCTACACCTTC. Protein product: CAISETKRGQSGYTF.

This clone was recorded only once. CDR3 residues: CASSLAGGQMNTEAFF. CDR3 nucleotides: TGCGCCAGCAGCTTGGCCGGGGGACAGATGAACACTGAAGCTTTCTTT. The rearrangement links TRBV5-1 to TRBJ1-1; 7 nucleotides line up with TRBD1. J gave up 0 bases and V 0 bases, and 5 bases lay outside the gene matches. The CDR3 consists of 16 residues. Germline CDR1 and CDR2: SGHRS and YFSETQ. The complete variable domain, with remaining parts taken from reference TRBV5-1 and TRBJ1-1, reads KAGVTQTPRYLIKTRGQQVTLSCSPISGHRSVSWYQQTPGQGLQFLFEYFSETQRNKGNFPGRFSGRQFSNSRSEMNVSTLELGDSALYLCASSLAGGQMNTEAFFGQGTRLTVV.

The gene calls are TRBV28 and TRBJ2-1; 14 bases fit TRBD2. Germline V gene data show CDR1 as MDHEN and CDR2 as SYDVKM. V was clipped by 3 bases and J by 2 bases; unmatched bases: 18. The CDR3 runs 22 residues. CDR3 DNA: TGTGCCAGCAGTTTGGCACAGGGGGCCTTTGGGACTAGCGGGAGTCCCTACAATGAGCAGTTCTTC. Protein sequence: CASSLAQGAFGTSGSPYNEQFF.

The CDR3 DNA reads TGTGCCAGCAGCGTAGAACAGCGGGAGAGTGAGCAGTTCTTC. Protein sequence: CASSVEQRESEQFF. The V call is TRBV9, the J call TRBJ2-1; 8 bases align to TRBD2. CDR3 length: 14 amino acids. The junction had 5 bases not matched to a gene; V was cut back by 0 bases and J by 9 bases. The germline V gene encodes CDR1 SGDLS and CDR2 YYNGEE.

The chain employs TRBV2 and TRBJ1-5, with a possible D match to TRBD1 (5 bases). There are 12 residues in the CDR3. The germline CDR1 and CDR2 sequences are SNHLY and FYNNEI. Trimming removed 6 bases at V and 2 bases at J, with 5 bases between. For the CDR3, the DNA is TGTGCCAGCAGACAGGGCAATCAGCCCCAGCATTTT. This translates into CASRQGNQPQHF.

The V gene is TRBV6-1, the J gene TRBJ1-5; D call uncertain. Per germline, CDR1 MNHNS and CDR2 SASEGT. V was pared by 0 bases and J by 1 base, with 7 bases between. There are 15 residues in the CDR3. For the CDR3, the DNA is TGTGCCAGCAGTGAAGCGATGGAGAGCAATCAGCCCCAGCATTTT. Protein: CASSEAMESNQPQHF.

This chain's CDR3 is CACRTSGSYEQYF. CDR3 nucleotide sequence: TGTGCCTGCCGGACTAGCGGATCCTACGAGCAGTACTTC. The chain combines TRBV30 with TRBJ2-7; TRBD2 agrees at 10 bases. The CDR3 has 13 residues. The germline V gene has CDR1 GTSNPN and CDR2 SVGIG (reference sequence). V shed 6 bases, J shed 1 base, and the junction held 3 bases outside the gene matches.